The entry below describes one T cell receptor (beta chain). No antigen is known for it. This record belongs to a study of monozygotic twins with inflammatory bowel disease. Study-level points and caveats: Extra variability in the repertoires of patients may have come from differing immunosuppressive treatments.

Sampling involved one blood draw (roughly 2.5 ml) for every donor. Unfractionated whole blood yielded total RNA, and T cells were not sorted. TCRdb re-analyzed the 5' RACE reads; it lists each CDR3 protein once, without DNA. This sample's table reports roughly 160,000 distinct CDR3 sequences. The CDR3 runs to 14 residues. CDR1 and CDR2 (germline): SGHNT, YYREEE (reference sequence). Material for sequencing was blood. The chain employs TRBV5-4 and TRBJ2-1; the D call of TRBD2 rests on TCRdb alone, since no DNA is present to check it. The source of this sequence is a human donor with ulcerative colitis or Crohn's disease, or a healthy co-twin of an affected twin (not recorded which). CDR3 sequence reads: CASSFSGTYNEQFF.